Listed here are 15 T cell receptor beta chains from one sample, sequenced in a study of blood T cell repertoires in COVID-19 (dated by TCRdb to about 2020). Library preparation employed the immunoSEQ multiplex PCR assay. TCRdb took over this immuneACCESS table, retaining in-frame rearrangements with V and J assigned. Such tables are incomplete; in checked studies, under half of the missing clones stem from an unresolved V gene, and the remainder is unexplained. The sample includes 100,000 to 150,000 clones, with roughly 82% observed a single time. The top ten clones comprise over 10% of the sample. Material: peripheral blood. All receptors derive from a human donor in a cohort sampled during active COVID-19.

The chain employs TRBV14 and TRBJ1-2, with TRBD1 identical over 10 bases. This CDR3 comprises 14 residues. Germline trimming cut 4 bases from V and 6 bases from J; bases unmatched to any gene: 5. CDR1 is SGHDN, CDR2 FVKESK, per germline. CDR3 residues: CASSPRTGGDGYTF. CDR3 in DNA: TGTGCCAGCAGCCCACGGACAGGGGGGGATGGCTACACCTTC. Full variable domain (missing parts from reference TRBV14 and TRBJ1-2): EAGVTQFPSHSVIEKGQTVTLRCDPISGHDNLYWYRRVMGKEIKFLLHFVKESKQDESGMPNNRFLAERTGGTYSTLKVQPAELEDSGVYFCASSPRTGGDGYTFGSGTRLTVV.

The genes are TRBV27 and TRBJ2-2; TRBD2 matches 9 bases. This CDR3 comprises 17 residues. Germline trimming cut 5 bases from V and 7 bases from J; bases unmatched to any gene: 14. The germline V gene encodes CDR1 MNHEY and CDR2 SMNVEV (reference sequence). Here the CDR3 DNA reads TGTGCCAGCAGTCAGGGCCGAGCGGGGGGTCCAAGCGGGGAGCTGTTTTTT. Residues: CASSQGRAGGPSGELFF.

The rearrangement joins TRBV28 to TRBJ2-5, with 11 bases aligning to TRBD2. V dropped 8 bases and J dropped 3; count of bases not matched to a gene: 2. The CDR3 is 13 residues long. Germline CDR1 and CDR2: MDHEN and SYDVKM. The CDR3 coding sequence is TGTGCCAGCCTAGCGGGGGGAAAAGAGACCCAGTACTTC. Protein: CASLAGGKETQYF.

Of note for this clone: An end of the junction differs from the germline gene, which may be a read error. The chain's CDR3 is CASSLDGGGYDEQFF. CDR3 DNA: TGTGCTAGCAGCTTAGATGGCGGGGGGTATGATGAGCAGTTCTTC. The chain employs TRBV7-7 and TRBJ2-1, with 8 bases that match TRBD2. Germline V CDR1 and CDR2: SSHAT, FNYEAQ (reference sequence). The CDR3 has 15 amino acids.

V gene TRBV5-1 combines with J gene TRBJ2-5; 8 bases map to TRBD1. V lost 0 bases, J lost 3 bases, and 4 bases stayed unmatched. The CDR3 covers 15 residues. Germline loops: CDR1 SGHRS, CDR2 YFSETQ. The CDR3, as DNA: TGCGCCAGCAGCTTGGGGGACAGGCCTAAAGAGACCCAGTACTTC. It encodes CASSLGDRPKETQYF.

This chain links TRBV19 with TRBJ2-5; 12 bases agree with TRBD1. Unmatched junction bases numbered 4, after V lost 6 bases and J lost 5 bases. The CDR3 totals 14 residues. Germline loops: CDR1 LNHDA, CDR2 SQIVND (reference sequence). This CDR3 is CASSGTGGVETQYF. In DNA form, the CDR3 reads TGTGCCAGTAGCGGGACAGGGGGCGTCGAGACCCAGTACTTC.

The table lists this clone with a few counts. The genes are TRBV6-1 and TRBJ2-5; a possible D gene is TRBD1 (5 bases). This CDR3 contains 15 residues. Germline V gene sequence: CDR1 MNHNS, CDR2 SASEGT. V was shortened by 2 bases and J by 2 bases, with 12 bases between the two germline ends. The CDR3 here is CASSENRMHQETQYF. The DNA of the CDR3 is TGTGCCAGCAGTGAAAACAGGATGCATCAAGAGACCCAGTACTTC.

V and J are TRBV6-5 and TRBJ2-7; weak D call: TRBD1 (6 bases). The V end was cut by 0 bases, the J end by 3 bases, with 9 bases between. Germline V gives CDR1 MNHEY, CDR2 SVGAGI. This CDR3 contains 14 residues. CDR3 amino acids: CASSYSGTIYEQYF. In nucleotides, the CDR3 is TGTGCCAGCAGTTACTCCGGGACAATCTACGAGCAGTACTTC.

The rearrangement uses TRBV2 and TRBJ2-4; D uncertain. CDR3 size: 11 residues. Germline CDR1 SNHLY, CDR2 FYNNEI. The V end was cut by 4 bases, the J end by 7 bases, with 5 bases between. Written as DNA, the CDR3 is TGTGCCAGCAGTGCAGATAACATTCAGTACTTC. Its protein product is CASSADNIQYF. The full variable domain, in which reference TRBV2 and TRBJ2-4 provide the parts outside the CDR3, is EPEVTQTPSHQVTQMGQEVILRCVPISNHLYFYWYRQILGQKVEFLVSFYNNEISEKSEIFDDQFSVERPDGSNFTLKIRSTKLEDSAMYFCASSADNIQYFGAGTRLSVL.

The CDR3 bases are TGCGCCAGCAGCCAAGGTTGGGCTAGCGGGGACTCTGGGGCCAACGTCCTGACTTTC. It is translated as CASSQGWASGDSGANVLTF. The chain couples TRBV4-3 to TRBJ2-6, with 9 bases matching TRBD2. The germline V gene encodes CDR1 LGHNA and CDR2 YSLEER. The trim removed 1 base at V and 0 bases at J, leaving 7 bases unmatched. This CDR3 region has 19 residues.

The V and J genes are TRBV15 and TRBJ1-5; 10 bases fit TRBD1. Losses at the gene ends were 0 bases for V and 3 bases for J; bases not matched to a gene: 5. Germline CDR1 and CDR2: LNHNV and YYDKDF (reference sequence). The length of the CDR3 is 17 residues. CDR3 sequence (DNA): TGTGCCACCAGCAGAGATGGGGACAGGGGTCTCAATCAGCCCCAGCATTTT. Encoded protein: CATSRDGDRGLNQPQHF.

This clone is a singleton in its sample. The CDR3 loop is CAIAGDTDTQYF. The CDR3, as DNA: TGTGCCATTGCGGGGGACACAGATACGCAGTATTTT. The J gene is TRBJ2-3, the V gene TRBV10-3; 7 nucleotides align to TRBD2. Germline V gene lookup returns CDR1 ENHRY and CDR2 SYGVKD. V lost 9 bases to trimming and J lost 2 bases; unmatched junction nucleotides: 2. The CDR3 extends over 12 amino acids.

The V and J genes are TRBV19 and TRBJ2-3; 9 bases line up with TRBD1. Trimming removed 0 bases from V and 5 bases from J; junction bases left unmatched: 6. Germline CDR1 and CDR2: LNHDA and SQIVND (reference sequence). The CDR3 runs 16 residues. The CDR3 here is CASSIEGTGPQDTQYF. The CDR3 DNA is TGTGCCAGTAGTATAGAAGGGACAGGGCCACAAGATACGCAGTATTTT.

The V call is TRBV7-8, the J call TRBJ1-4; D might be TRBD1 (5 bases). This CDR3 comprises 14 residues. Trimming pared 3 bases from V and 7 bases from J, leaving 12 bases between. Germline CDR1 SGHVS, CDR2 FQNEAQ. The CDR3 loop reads CASSLTEQGEKLFF. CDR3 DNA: TGTGCCAGCAGCTTGACAGAACAAGGTGAAAAACTGTTTTTT. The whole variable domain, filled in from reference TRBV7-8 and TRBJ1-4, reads GAGVSQSPRYKVAKRGQDVALRCDPISGHVSLFWYQQALGQGPEFLTYFQNEAQLDKSGLPSDRFFAERPEGSVSTLKIQRTQQEDSAVYLCASSLTEQGEKLFFGSGTQLSVL.

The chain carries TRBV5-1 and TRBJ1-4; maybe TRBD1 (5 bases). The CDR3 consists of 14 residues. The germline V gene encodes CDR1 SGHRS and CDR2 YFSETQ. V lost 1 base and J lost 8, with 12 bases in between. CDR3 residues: CASSLLGRDEKLFF. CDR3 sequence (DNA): TGCGCCAGCAGCTTGCTGGGGAGGGACGAAAAACTGTTTTTT.